This T cell receptor beta chain is from a study of T cells in tuberculosis. General study results and limits: Shorter CDR3-alpha in active tuberculosis partly drove smaller distances.

Assay used: immunoSEQ multiplex PCR; TCRdb lists only in-frame clones, some missing. The sample carries roughly 34,000 clones, around 90% recorded once. V trimming: 10 bases; J trimming: 2 bases; junction bases outside the gene matches: 8. Looked up from germline, CDR1 is MNHEY and CDR2 is SMNVEV (reference sequence). This CDR3 has 14 amino acids. With regard to this clone: Its specificity is unknown.

The rearrangement joins TRBV27 to TRBJ2-1; 7 bases match TRBD2. The clonotype was recovered from a donor aged 10-35 years with latent tuberculosis or without tuberculosis infection. Some clones in this sample may be carry-over from other donors' samples. Sequencing was done on a sample of PBMCs. The CDR3 loop reads CATYQTSPYNEQFF. The DNA of the CDR3 is TGTGCCACCTACCAGACTAGCCCCTACAATGAGCAGTTCTTC.